These 23 T cell receptor beta chains share one sample of origin, sequenced in a study of blood T cell repertoires in COVID-19. Clones were read by immunoSEQ multiplex PCR, and TCRdb kept only the in-frame ones, dropping some. This table holds some 31,000 clones, about 93% found once. The sequencing input was peripheral blood. The receptors were sampled from a human donor in a cohort sampled during active COVID-19.

CDR3 sequence: CASSESGGYNEQFF. The CDR3 coding sequence is TGCGCCAGCAGTGAGAGCGGGGGGTACAATGAGCAGTTCTTC. The gene calls are TRBV10-1 and TRBJ2-1, with 9 bases aligning to TRBD2. The germline V gene has CDR1 WNHNN and CDR2 SYGVQD (reference sequence). V was pared by 2 bases and J by 4 bases, with 0 bases of the junction left unmatched. The CDR3 runs to 14 residues.

This sequence joins TRBV10-1 and TRBJ1-1; D not certain. The CDR3 runs to 13 residues. The germline V gene has CDR1 WNHNN and CDR2 SYGVQD (reference sequence). Trimming stripped 0 bases from V and 3 bases from J, with 5 bases between. CDR3 amino acids: CASSESRYTEAFF. In DNA form, the CDR3 reads TGCGCCAGCAGTGAGTCGAGGTACACTGAAGCTTTCTTT.

J is TRBJ1-1 and V is TRBV19; 9 positions agree with TRBD1. The CDR3 loop spans 14 amino acids. Germline CDR1 is LNHDA and CDR2 is SQIVND (reference sequence). V was clipped by 3 bases and J by 5 bases; unmatched bases: 4. The CDR3 DNA sequence: TGTGCCAGTAGTATCGGGACAGGGACAACTGAAGCTTTCTTT. Translation gives CASSIGTGTTEAFF. Full variable domain (remainder filled in from reference TRBV19 and TRBJ1-1): DGGITQSPKYLFRKEGQNVTLSCEQNLNHDAMYWYRQDPGQGLRLIYYSQIVNDFQKGDIAEGYSVSREKKESFPLTVTSAQKNPTAFYLCASSIGTGTTEAFFGQGTRLTVV.

This clone showed up just once. The CDR3 here is CASSSNVADYNSPLHF. The DNA for the CDR3 is TGTGCCAGCAGCTCAAACGTGGCAGACTATAATTCACCCCTCCACTTT. The chain has TRBV7-9 and TRBJ1-6; D uncertain. The V gene's germline CDR1 is SEHNR and CDR2 FQNEAQ (reference sequence). The CDR3 loop spans 16 amino acids. Trimming stripped 4 bases from V and 3 bases from J, with 13 bases between.

The V gene is TRBV19, the J gene TRBJ2-3; D remains unclear. CDR3 size: 14 residues. The V gene lost 1 base and the J gene lost 5 bases, with 10 bases spanning the gap. Germline-derived CDR1 and CDR2 are LNHDA and SQIVND (reference sequence). CDR3 region: CASSIVESVDTQYF. CDR3 DNA: TGTGCCAGTAGTATAGTGGAGAGTGTAGATACGCAGTATTTT.

The CDR3 DNA reads TGTGCCAGCAGCTTAGATCGGGTAACTGAAGCTTTCTTT. Its translation is CASSLDRVTEAFF. The rearrangement links TRBV11-2 to TRBJ1-1; D not certain. V lost 0 bases, J lost 5 bases, and 7 bases lay in between. Germline CDR1 SGHAT, CDR2 FQNNGV. This CDR3 has 13 amino acids.

The V and J genes are TRBV9 and TRBJ2-7; 7 nucleotides agree with TRBD2. This CDR3 has 15 amino acids. Trimming cost V 3 bases and J 0 bases; bases outside gene matches: 6. From germline, CDR1 is SGDLS and CDR2 YYNGEE. For the CDR3, the DNA is TGTGCCAGCAGCGCGGAAGCGGGATTCTCCTACGAGCAGTACTTC. Translated: CASSAEAGFSYEQYF.

The V gene is TRBV11-2, the J gene TRBJ1-5; D is unclear. This CDR3 has 15 residues. Germline V gene sequence: CDR1 SGHAT, CDR2 FQNNGV. Trimming took off 5 bases at V and 0 bases at J, with 11 bases between the two ends. CDR3 DNA: TGTGCCAGCAGCCGCGACGGAGATAGCAATCAGCCCCAGCATTTT. It translates to CASSRDGDSNQPQHF. Full variable domain (rest looked up from reference TRBV11-2 and TRBJ1-5): EAGVAQSPRYKIIEKRQSVAFWCNPISGHATLYWYQQILGQGPKLLIQFQNNGVVDDSQLPKDRFSAERLKGVDSTLKIQPAKLEDSAVYLCASSRDGDSNQPQHFGDGTRLSIL.

This clone occurred once. The J gene is TRBJ2-1, the V gene TRBV13, with D possibly matching TRBD1 (5 bases). CDR3 size: 14 residues. CDR1 PRHDT and CDR2 FYEKMQ come from the germline V gene (reference sequence). V shed 5 bases and J shed 2 bases, with 10 bases lying between them. The CDR3 protein is CASSLRTPYNEQFF. Written as DNA, the CDR3 is TGTGCCAGCAGCCTCCGGACACCCTACAATGAGCAGTTCTTC.

The V call is TRBV27, the J call TRBJ1-1; the D is unclear. Germline-derived CDR1 and CDR2 are MNHEY and SMNVEV (reference sequence). This CDR3 region has 14 residues. Trimming cost V 6 bases and J 4 bases, with 15 bases left between them. CDR3 DNA sequence: TGTGCCAGCAGGCGTACCGCGATAGCCACTGAAGCTTTCTTT. Its translation is CASRRTAIATEAFF.

The chain carries TRBV30 and TRBJ1-6; D is uncertain. CDR3 length equals 14 residues. CDR1 and CDR2 (germline): GTSNPN, SVGIG (reference sequence). V was clipped by 0 bases and J by 9 bases, with 12 bases between them. The CDR3 here is CAWSVRGVGSPLHF. CDR3 DNA: TGTGCCTGGAGTGTACGAGGTGTGGGTTCACCCCTCCACTTT.

The V gene is TRBV11-1, the J gene TRBJ2-5; a possible D gene is TRBD2 (5 bases). The CDR3 is made up of 13 amino acids. V was trimmed by 8 bases and J by 9 bases, leaving 19 bases between them. Germline assignment: CDR1 SGHAT and CDR2 FQDESV (reference sequence). As DNA, the CDR3 is TGTGCCAGCGCTACTCCGGGAAGACAAGCCCAGTACTTC. Amino acids: CASATPGRQAQYF.

The chain is built from TRBV9 and TRBJ2-2, with 11 nucleotides matching TRBD1. Germline V CDR1 and CDR2: SGDLS, YYNGEE. V was clipped by 3 bases and J by 7 bases; unmatched bases: 8. There are 16 residues in the CDR3. The DNA for the CDR3 is TGTGCCAGCAGCGACCTGGGGACAGGGGGAAGCGGGGAGCTGTTTTTT. Residues: CASSDLGTGGSGELFF.

V usage is TRBV7-9 and J usage is TRBJ1-1, with no clear D. The CDR3 spans 14 residues. Trimming pared 0 bases from V and 5 bases from J, leaving 10 bases between. Germline assignment: CDR1 SEHNR and CDR2 FQNEAQ (reference sequence). The CDR3 sequence: CASSLALGLTEAFF. The CDR3 nucleotides read TGTGCCAGCAGCTTAGCGCTCGGGTTAACTGAAGCTTTCTTT.

The CDR3 spells CASSLTGGSGNTIYF. Written as DNA, the CDR3 is TGCGCCAGCAGCTTAACAGGGGGCTCTGGAAACACCATATATTTT. The chain is built from TRBV5-1 and TRBJ1-3, with 8 positions matching TRBD1. There are 15 residues in the CDR3. V gave up 2 bases and J gave up 0 bases; unmatched junction bases: 1. Germline lookup yields CDR1 SGHRS and CDR2 YFSETQ.

The V gene is TRBV27, the J gene TRBJ2-7; 7 positions agree with TRBD2. Trimming at V came to 5 bases and at J to 3 bases, leaving 4 bases not matched to a gene. The CDR3 runs 13 residues. Germline V gene lookup returns CDR1 MNHEY and CDR2 SMNVEV (reference sequence). The CDR3 reads CASSRGVSYEQYF. CDR3 DNA: TGTGCCAGCAGTCGGGGGGTAAGCTACGAGCAGTACTTC.

This chain links TRBV6-5 with TRBJ1-2, with D possibly being TRBD1 (5 bases). The V end lost 9 bases, the J end lost 8 bases, and 19 bases lay between the germline ends. The CDR3 covers 13 residues. Germline lookup yields CDR1 MNHEY and CDR2 SVGAGI. Written as DNA, the CDR3 is TGTGCCAGATTATCAGGGTATGATAGGGGCTACACCTTC. It yields the protein CARLSGYDRGYTF.

The chain is built from TRBV7-9 and TRBJ2-7; 9 bases are shared with TRBD1. Germline-derived CDR1 and CDR2 are SEHNR and FQNEAQ (reference sequence). This CDR3 is 16 amino acids long. V gave up 5 bases and J gave up 5 bases; unmatched junction bases: 13. CDR3 nucleotides: TGTGCCAGCAGCCAAAGACCCGGGACAGGGATCCACGAGCAGTACTTC. Its protein product is CASSQRPGTGIHEQYF. The variable domain in full, with the rest retrieved from reference TRBV7-9 and TRBJ2-7, is DTGVSQNPRHKITKRGQNVTFRCDPISEHNRLYWYRQTLGQGPEFLTYFQNEAQLEKSRLLSDRFSAERPKGSFSTLEIQRTEQGDSAMYLCASSQRPGTGIHEQYFGPGTRLTVT.

This clone was seen a few times. The chain couples TRBV7-9 to TRBJ1-2; D is perhaps TRBD1 (5 bases). This CDR3 contains 14 residues. V was shortened by 1 base and J by 3 bases, with 9 bases between the two germline ends. The V gene's germline CDR1 is SEHNR and CDR2 FQNEAQ (reference sequence). The CDR3 loop is CASSLGAGHYGYTF. The CDR3 bases are TGTGCCAGCAGCTTAGGAGCGGGACACTATGGCTACACCTTC. Supplemented by reference TRBV7-9 and TRBJ1-2, the full variable domain reads DTGVSQNPRHKITKRGQNVTFRCDPISEHNRLYWYRQTLGQGPEFLTYFQNEAQLEKSRLLSDRFSAERPKGSFSTLEIQRTEQGDSAMYLCASSLGAGHYGYTFGSGTRLTVV.

The genes are TRBV5-5 and TRBJ1-1; D gene uncertain. The CDR3 is made up of 13 amino acids. V lost 1 base, J lost 6 bases, and 10 bases lay in between. Germline values: CDR1 SGHKS, CDR2 YYEKEE (reference sequence). The CDR3, as DNA: TGTGCCAGCAGCTTGATCACTGGGCCTGAAGCTTTCTTT. It yields the protein CASSLITGPEAFF.

This clone came up once. The genes are TRBV2 and TRBJ2-5; maybe TRBD1 (6 bases). CDR1 SNHLY and CDR2 FYNNEI come from the germline V gene. The CDR3 is 13 amino acids. The V end was cut by 6 bases, the J end by 5 bases, with 13 bases between. CDR3 amino acids: CASSAGQIETQYF. DNA for the CDR3: TGTGCCAGCAGCGCTGGACAGATCGAGACCCAGTACTTC.

The rearrangement joins TRBV30 to TRBJ1-5; a possible D gene is TRBD1 (5 bases). The CDR3 has 14 amino acids. Deletions cut 0 bases from V and 3 bases from J, with 9 bases between. Looked up from germline, CDR1 is GTSNPN and CDR2 is SVGIG (reference sequence). CDR3 region: CAWSVSGLNQPQHF. As DNA, the CDR3 is TGTGCCTGGAGTGTTTCAGGGCTCAATCAGCCCCAGCATTTT.

This clone was seen once. The J gene is TRBJ2-7, the V gene TRBV24-1; the D gene is possibly TRBD1 (7 bases). The CDR3 consists of 14 residues. V gave up 4 bases and J gave up 5 bases, with 14 bases separating them. Germline loops: CDR1 KGHDR, CDR2 SFDVKD. The DNA of the CDR3 is TGTGCCACCAGTGACGCGGGACAGCCCCACGAGCAGTACTTC. It translates to CATSDAGQPHEQYF.